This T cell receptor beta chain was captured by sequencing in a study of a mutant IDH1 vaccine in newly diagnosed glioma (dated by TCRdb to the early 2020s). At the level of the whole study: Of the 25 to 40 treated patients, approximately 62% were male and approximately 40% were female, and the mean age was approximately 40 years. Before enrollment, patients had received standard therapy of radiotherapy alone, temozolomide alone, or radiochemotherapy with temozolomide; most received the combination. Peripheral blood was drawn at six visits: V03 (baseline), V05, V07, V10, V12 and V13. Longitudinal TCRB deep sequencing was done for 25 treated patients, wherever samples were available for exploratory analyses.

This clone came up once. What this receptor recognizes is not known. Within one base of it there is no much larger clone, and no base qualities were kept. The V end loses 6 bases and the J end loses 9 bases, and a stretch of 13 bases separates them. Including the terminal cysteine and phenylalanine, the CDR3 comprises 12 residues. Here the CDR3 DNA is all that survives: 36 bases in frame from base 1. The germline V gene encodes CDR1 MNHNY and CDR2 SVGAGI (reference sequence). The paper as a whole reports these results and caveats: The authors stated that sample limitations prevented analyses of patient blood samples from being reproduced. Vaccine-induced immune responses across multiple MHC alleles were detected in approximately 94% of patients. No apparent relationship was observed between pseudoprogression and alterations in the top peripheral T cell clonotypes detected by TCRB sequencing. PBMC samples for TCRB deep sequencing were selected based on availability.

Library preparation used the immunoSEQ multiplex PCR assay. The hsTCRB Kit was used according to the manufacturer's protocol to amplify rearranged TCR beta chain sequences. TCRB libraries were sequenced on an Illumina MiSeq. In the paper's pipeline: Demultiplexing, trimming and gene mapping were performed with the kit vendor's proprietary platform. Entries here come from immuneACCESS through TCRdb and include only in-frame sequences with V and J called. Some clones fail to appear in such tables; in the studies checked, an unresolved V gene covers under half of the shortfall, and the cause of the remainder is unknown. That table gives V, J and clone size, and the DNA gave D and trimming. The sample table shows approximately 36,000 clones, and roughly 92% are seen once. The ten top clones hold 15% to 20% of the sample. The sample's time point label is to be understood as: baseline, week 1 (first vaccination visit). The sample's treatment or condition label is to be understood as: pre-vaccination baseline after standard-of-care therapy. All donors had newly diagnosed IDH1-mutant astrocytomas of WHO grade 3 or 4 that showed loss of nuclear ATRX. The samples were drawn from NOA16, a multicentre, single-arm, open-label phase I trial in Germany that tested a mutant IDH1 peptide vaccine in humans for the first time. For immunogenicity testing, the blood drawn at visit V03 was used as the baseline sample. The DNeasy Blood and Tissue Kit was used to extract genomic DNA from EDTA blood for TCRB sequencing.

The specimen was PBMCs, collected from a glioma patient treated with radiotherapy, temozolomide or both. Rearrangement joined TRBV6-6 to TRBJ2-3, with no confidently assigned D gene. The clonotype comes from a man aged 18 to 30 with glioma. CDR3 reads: CASRPADSTQYF. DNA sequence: TGTGCCAGCAGACCCGCAGACTCCACGCAGTATTTT.